Listed below are T cell receptor beta chains from one sample, sequenced in a study of blood T cell repertoires in COVID-19. Produced via immunoSEQ multiplex PCR; TCRdb's table is partial and in-frame only. Among about 180,000 clones listed, about 79% were seen once. The material sequenced was peripheral blood. The receptors shown here come from a woman between 65 and 79 years old with acute or convalescent COVID-19. Each CDR3 is given with its conserved first and last residue. The D gene is left open where the match is weak. Size is stated for part of the rows, as once, few or many counts, or as a class when the clone is expanded.

>TRBJ2-2|-|TRBV7-6|-
CASSSTGSPYTGELFF
TGTGCCAGCAGCTCAACAGGGAGTCCTTATACCGGGGAGCTGTTTTTT
>TRBJ2-3|-|TRBV9|once
CASSVLGTGDTQYF
TGTGCCAGCAGCGTATTAGGAACGGGGGATACGCAGTATTTT
>TRBJ1-6|-|TRBV6-1|-
CASRQGDNSPLHF
TGTGCCAGCAGACAGGGTGATAATTCACCCCTCCACTTT
>TRBJ2-7|-|TRBV29-1|few
CSVTFAGAYEQYF
TGCAGCGTTACTTTCGCGGGCGCCTACGAGCAGTACTTC
>TRBJ2-7|-|TRBV27|few
CASSLALGYEQYF
TGTGCCAGCAGTCTAGCATTGGGTTACGAGCAGTACTTC
>TRBJ2-7|-|TRBV7-9|-
CASSKRASFDEQYF
TGTGCCAGCAGTAAGCGGGCATCTTTCGACGAGCAGTACTTC
>TRBJ1-2|-|TRBV2|-
CASRREGGYTF
TGTGCCAGCAGGAGGGAAGGGGGCTACACCTTC
>TRBJ2-1|-|TRBV7-2|once
CASRSSPGTNEQFF
TGTGCCAGCAGGTCCTCCCCCGGTACGAATGAGCAGTTCTTC
>TRBJ2-2|TRBD1|TRBV14|-
CASSRQGGRNTGELFF
TGTGCCAGCAGCCGACAGGGGGGAAGGAACACCGGGGAGCTGTTTTTT
>TRBJ2-1|-|TRBV11-2|-
CASSFLNEQFF
TGTGCCAGCAGCTTCCTAAATGAGCAGTTCTTC
>TRBJ2-2|-|TRBV12-5|-
CASGPPGANTGELFF
TGTGCTAGTGGGCCCCCGGGGGCGAACACCGGGGAGCTGTTTTTT
>TRBJ1-4|-|TRBV5-1|-
CASAAGAGEKLFF
TGCGCCAGCGCCGCAGGGGCGGGTGAAAAACTGTTTTTT
>TRBJ2-6|-|TRBV18|few
CASSPRQLSGANVLTF
TGTGCCAGCTCACCAAGACAGCTCTCTGGGGCCAACGTCCTGACTTTC
>TRBJ2-4|-|TRBV11-3|few
CASSLNSLDIQYF
TGTGCCAGCAGCTTAAATAGCTTGGACATTCAGTACTTC
>TRBJ1-2|-|TRBV2|-
CASRDLLGDYGYTF
TGTGCCAGCAGGGATCTTTTAGGGGACTATGGCTACACCTTC
>TRBJ1-2|-|TRBV5-6|-
CASSLTRALVYGYTF
TGTGCCAGCAGCTTGACCAGGGCGTTAGTCTATGGCTACACCTTC
>TRBJ2-5|-|TRBV2|-
CASSSVSRGRGEETQYF
TGTGCCAGCAGTTCCGTTTCGCGGGGACGAGGGGAAGAGACCCAGTACTTC
>TRBJ2-7|-|TRBV9|-
CASSVEVGDEQYF
TGTGCCAGCAGCGTAGAGGTGGGAGACGAGCAGTACTTC
>TRBJ1-2|-|TRBV10-3|-
CAITPGEGLYGYTF
TGTGCCATCACCCCCGGGGAGGGGCTCTATGGCTACACCTTC
>TRBJ2-7|-|TRBV2|hyperexpanded
CASSEWAGTSSYEQYF
TGTGCCAGCAGTGAATGGGCGGGAACGAGCTCCTACGAGCAGTACTTC
>TRBJ2-1|-|TRBV11-3|-
CASSLDPYNEQFF
TGTGCCAGCAGCCTAGACCCATACAATGAGCAGTTCTTC
>TRBJ1-4|TRBD1|TRBV18|many
CASSPSVTTGATNEKLFF
TGTGCCAGCTCACCGTCGGTGACCACAGGGGCAACTAATGAAAAACTGTTTTTT
>TRBJ2-2|-|TRBV5-1|once
CASSPSGTFDRGTGELFF
TGCGCCAGCAGCCCCTCCGGGACATTTGATCGGGGCACCGGGGAGCTGTTTTTT
>TRBJ1-1|-|TRBV7-8|-
CASSHRQAIGTEAFF
TGTGCCAGCAGCCACCGACAGGCGATTGGGACTGAAGCTTTCTTT
>TRBJ1-3|-|TRBV12-3/TRBV12-4|-
CASSLQLGNTIYF
TGTGCCAGCAGTTTACAACTCGGAAACACCATATATTTT
>TRBJ2-7|TRBD1|TRBV19|-
CASSARQGSSYEQYF
TGTGCCAGTAGTGCCAGACAGGGGAGCTCCTACGAGCAGTACTTC
>TRBJ2-7|-|TRBV7-2|-
CASSQSLQGYNEQYF
TGTGCCAGCAGCCAATCACTACAGGGTTATAACGAGCAGTACTTC
>TRBJ2-5|-|TRBV4-1|once
CASSRGSQETQYF
TGCGCCAGCAGCAGGGGTAGCCAAGAGACCCAGTACTTC
>TRBJ2-6|TRBD1|TRBV19|-
CASSLGLRDRYSGANVLTF
TGTGCCAGTAGTCTCGGGCTCCGGGACAGATACTCTGGGGCCAACGTCCTGACTTTC
>TRBJ2-5|-|TRBV7-2|many
CASSLDHSLAETQYF
TGTGCCAGCAGCTTAGACCATAGCCTGGCAGAGACCCAGTACTTC
>TRBJ2-1|TRBD2|TRBV3-1/TRBV3-2|-
CASSQDLVLAGRINEQFF
TGTGCCAGCAGCCAAGATCTGGTACTAGCGGGACGGATCAATGAGCAGTTCTTC
>TRBJ2-5|TRBD2|TRBV19|-
CASSIGGGFQETQYF
TGTGCCAGTAGTATTGGGGGGGGATTCCAAGAGACCCAGTACTTC
>TRBJ2-7|TRBD2|TRBV15|-
CATSRVLAGGEQYF
TGTGCCACCAGCAGAGTACTAGCGGGAGGAGAGCAGTACTTC
>TRBJ1-3|TRBD1|TRBV9|-
CASSGAGGNGNTIYF
TGTGCCAGCAGCGGCGCAGGGGGCAATGGAAACACCATATATTTT
>TRBJ2-1|-|TRBV7-2|-
CASSWQRSVANNEQFF
TGTGCCAGCAGCTGGCAGAGGAGTGTGGCAAACAATGAGCAGTTCTTC
>TRBJ1-1|TRBD1|TRBV3-1/TRBV3-2|-
CASSQGGQGFTEAFF
TGTGCCAGCAGCCAAGGGGGACAGGGCTTCACTGAAGCTTTCTTT
>TRBJ2-2|-|TRBV9|-
CASSALSGLGTGELFF
TGTGCCAGCAGCGCCCTATCAGGGTTGGGCACCGGGGAGCTGTTTTTT
>TRBJ2-1|TRBD2|TRBV10-1|once
CASSDRLANYNEQFF
TGCGCCAGCAGTGATAGACTAGCGAACTACAATGAGCAGTTCTTC
>TRBJ1-2|TRBD1|TRBV7-2|-
CASSKTGSNYGYTF
TGTGCCAGCAGCAAGACAGGGTCCAACTATGGCTACACCTTC
>TRBJ2-2|TRBD2|TRBV7-3|-
CASSLLAGTGELFF
TGTGCCAGCAGCTTGCTAGCGGGCACCGGGGAGCTGTTTTTT
>TRBJ1-4|-|TRBV2|-
CASSFSQGVNEKLFF
TGTGCCAGCAGTTTCTCCCAAGGGGTTAATGAAAAACTGTTTTTT
>TRBJ2-7|TRBD2|TRBV2|-
CASSEQLAVSYEQYF
TGTGCCAGCAGTGAACAGCTAGCGGTATCCTACGAGCAGTACTTC
>TRBJ2-3|TRBD2|TRBV28|-
CASSLPGLAGVDTQYF
TGTGCCAGCAGTCTACCGGGACTAGCGGGAGTGGATACGCAGTATTTT